These 17 T cell receptor beta chains originate from one sample sequenced in a study of regulatory T cells in long-lasting Graves disease. Time point denoted: persistent/refractory GD, antithyroid drugs over 5 years with positive TRAb. RNA from PBMCs was the source of the TCR library. iRepertoire HTBI primers and Arm-PCR of CDR3 regions built TCR beta libraries. One entry per CDR3 protein results from TCRdb running MiXCR on the multiplex PCR reads. The sample carries a few hundred thousand distinct CDR3 sequences, roughly 25% recorded once. The sequences come from peripheral blood mononuclear cells (PBMCs), collected when the disease was refractory, from a patient treated with antithyroid drugs. All receptors derive from a woman in her 40s with Graves disease.

This clonotype was counted ten times or more. J is TRBJ2-4 and V is TRBV6-5; no clear D. Trimming took 2 bases from V and 6 from J, leaving 11 bases between them. Germline CDR1 and CDR2: MNHEY and SVGAGI. This CDR3 contains 14 residues. The CDR3 loop is CASSYVQVLNIQYF. CDR3 in DNA: TGTGCCAGCAGTTACGTGCAGGTACTAAACATTCAGTACTTC.

J is TRBJ2-2 and V is TRBV29-1; no firm D call. V was shortened by 4 bases and J by 2 bases, with 11 bases between the two germline ends. Germline assignment: CDR1 SQVTM and CDR2 ANQGSEA. The CDR3 loop spans 14 amino acids. DNA of the CDR3: TGCAGCGTTGTCTTTAGAACAAACACCGGGGAGCTGTTTTTT. This encodes CSVVFRTNTGELFF.

The chain has TRBV18 and TRBJ1-2; D is perhaps TRBD1 (5 bases). Per germline, CDR1 KGHSH and CDR2 LQKENI. V was shortened by 4 bases and J by 3 bases, with 15 bases between the two germline ends. This CDR3 spans 15 amino acids. CDR3 region: CASSLQGANYYGYTF. The CDR3 bases are TGTGCCAGCTCACTCCAGGGAGCCAATTACTATGGCTACACCTTC.

This clonotype was counted only a few times. V gene TRBV3-1 combines with J gene TRBJ2-5; no firm D call. Trimming stripped 3 bases from V and 4 bases from J, with 18 bases between. Germline loops: CDR1 LGHDT, CDR2 YNNKEL (reference sequence). The CDR3 loop spans 16 amino acids. The CDR3 protein is CASSQAQGKLGETQYF. The CDR3 coding sequence is TGTGCCAGCAGCCAGGCACAAGGGAAATTAGGAGAGACCCAGTACTTC.

This clonotype was seen ten or more times. The gene calls are TRBV6-2 or TRBV6-3 and TRBJ2-7; D gene uncertain. Germline V gives CDR1 MNHEY, CDR2 SVGEGT. V lost 0 bases and J lost 0, with 9 bases in between. This CDR3 has 15 amino acids. The CDR3 DNA follows: TGTGCCAGCAGTTACTCGTCCGCTTCCTCCTACGAGCAGTACTTC. As protein: CASSYSSASSYEQYF.

This clonotype was observed many times. The gene calls are TRBV5-1 and TRBJ2-7; 10 nucleotides line up with TRBD1. Germline-derived CDR1 and CDR2 are SGHRS and YFSETQ. The CDR3 consists of 15 residues. Trimming cost V 3 bases and J 2 bases; bases outside gene matches: 5. Here the CDR3 DNA reads TGCGCCAGCAGCTGGGGACAGGGGAGCACCTACGAGCAGTACTTC. It specifies CASSWGQGSTYEQYF.

This clonotype was counted between two and nine times. V usage is TRBV5-1 and J usage is TRBJ1-6, with a possible D match to TRBD1 (5 bases). In germline, CDR1 is SGHRS, CDR2 YFSETQ. CDR3 length: 15 residues. The germline V and J ends were trimmed by 4 bases and 7 bases, with 15 bases remaining between them. CDR3 residues: CASSTTGQRNSPLHF. CDR3 DNA sequence: TGCGCCAGCAGCACTACGGGGCAAAGAAATTCACCCCTCCACTTT.

This clonotype was detected many times. The J gene is TRBJ1-2, the V gene TRBV2; tentatively, D is TRBD1 (5 bases). V was shortened by 5 bases and J by 3 bases, with 16 bases between the two germline ends. The CDR3 sequence is 15 residues long. CDR1 is SNHLY, CDR2 FYNNEI, per germline. Written as DNA, the CDR3 is TGTGCCAGCAGTCCCGGGGCCAGGTTGGACTATGGCTACACCTTC. This translates into CASSPGARLDYGYTF.

This clonotype appeared many times. The V and J genes are TRBV2 and TRBJ2-4; D unclear. V was clipped by 2 bases and J by 6 bases, with 11 bases between them. Germline values: CDR1 SNHLY, CDR2 FYNNEI. This CDR3 contains 14 residues. CDR3: CASSEMAAPNIQYF. CDR3 sequence (DNA): TGTGCCAGCAGTGAAATGGCCGCCCCAAACATTCAGTACTTC.

This clonotype has just a few counts. V and J are TRBV19 and TRBJ1-5, with D possibly matching TRBD1 (5 bases). The CDR3 extends over 14 amino acids. Germline V gene data show CDR1 as LNHDA and CDR2 as SQIVND (reference sequence). Trimming pared 7 bases from V and 1 base from J, leaving 11 bases between. The CDR3 coding sequence is TGTGCCAGTACGCGGGGGTTGAGCAATCAGCCCCAGCATTTT. Residues: CASTRGLSNQPQHF.

The table lists this clonotype with many counts. The rearrangement joins TRBV27 to TRBJ1-1; no clear D gene. The length of the CDR3 is 15 residues. Looked up from germline, CDR1 is MNHEY and CDR2 is SMNVEV (reference sequence). The ends were cut back, 6 bases at V and 2 bases at J, with 16 bases in the middle. The DNA of the CDR3 is TGTGCCAGCAGCCACTCGGGGTCCCTTAACACTGAAGCTTTCTTT. It yields the protein CASSHSGSLNTEAFF.

Ten or more counts support this clonotype. V usage is TRBV28 and J usage is TRBJ1-2, with 10 positions matching TRBD1. Trimming at V came to 5 bases and at J to 0 bases, leaving 3 bases not matched to a gene. Germline lookup yields CDR1 MDHEN and CDR2 SYDVKM. The CDR3 runs 15 residues. For the CDR3, the DNA is TGTGCCAGCAGTCCCGGGACAGGGGCTAACTATGGCTACACCTTC. Protein: CASSPGTGANYGYTF.

This rearrangement joins TRBV9 to TRBJ2-4; D remains unclear. This CDR3 is built from 14 residues. Germline-derived CDR1 and CDR2 are SGDLS and YYNGEE. V lost 3 bases to trimming and J lost 0 bases, with 7 bases between them. CDR3 loop: CASSAGLAKNIQYF. The CDR3 DNA reads as TGTGCCAGCAGCGCGGGCCTAGCCAAAAACATTCAGTACTTC.

In regard to this clonotype: A much more abundant neighbour one base away suggests this may be a read error. The V and J genes are TRBV28 and TRBJ2-4; 8 bases are a match to TRBD2. The CDR3 contains 15 residues. Germline trimming cut 5 bases from V and 7 bases from J; bases unmatched to any gene: 10. Germline assignment: CDR1 MDHEN and CDR2 SYDVKM. CDR3 in DNA: TGTGCCAGCAGTAATCTACGGGAGGGCCGGAACATTCAGTACTTC. Encoded protein: CASSNLREGRNIQYF.

A single count supports this clonotype. Since no conserved phenylalanine or tryptophan closes the CDR3, a read error is the likely cause. The chain combines TRBV6-1 with TRBJ2-5; 7 bases map to TRBD1. V was clipped by 5 bases and J by 4 bases; unmatched bases: 13. Germline V gene lookup returns CDR1 MNHNS and CDR2 SASEGT. The CDR3 is made up of 16 amino acids. DNA of the CDR3: TGTGCCAGCAGTCAGAACGCTAAGGGGGCGAGAGAGACCCAGTACCTC. Translated: CASSQNAKGARETQYL.

The table lists this clonotype with a few counts. The chain employs TRBV5-1 and TRBJ2-7; D not resolved. Trimming pared 0 bases from V and 2 bases from J, leaving 9 bases between. CDR3 length: 14 residues. Germline-derived CDR1 and CDR2 are SGHRS and YFSETQ. CDR3 DNA sequence: TGCGCCAGCAGCTTGGCCAAGGGCCCCTACGAGCAGTACTTC. Its protein product is CASSLAKGPYEQYF.

This sequence joins TRBV2 and TRBJ2-1; D not certain. Trimming removed 2 bases from V and 9 bases from J, with 23 bases in between. This CDR3 is built from 17 residues. Germline loops: CDR1 SNHLY, CDR2 FYNNEI. Here the CDR3 reads CASSEIFRAHLGPEQFF. The CDR3 coding sequence is TGTGCCAGCAGTGAAATCTTCCGGGCCCACTTAGGGCCTGAGCAGTTCTTC.